Shown below are 29 T cell receptor beta chains from a single sample sequenced in a study of glioma-infiltrating T cells. The iRepertoire nested amplicon-rescue multiplex PCR amplified TCR alpha and beta CDR3s from RNA. TCRdb called the multiplex PCR reads again in MiXCR, with one record for every CDR3 protein. The data hold more than 110,000 distinct CDR3 sequences, with approximately 40% observed a single time. Sequencing used glioma tissue, nonneoplastic brain tissue, or PBMCs (not recorded which). Every receptor here comes from a human donor with low-grade glioma or glioblastoma, undergoing nonglioma brain surgery, or in good health (not recorded which).

This chain links TRBV6-2 or TRBV6-3 with TRBJ1-6; D not certain. Germline assignment: CDR1 MNHEY and CDR2 SVGEGT. Trimming took 4 bases from V and 5 from J, leaving 9 bases between them. CDR3 length equals 14 residues. The CDR3 coding sequence is TGTGCCAGCAGTTGGGTAACGGATAATTCACCCCTCCACTTT. It codes for CASSWVTDNSPLHF.

The chain couples TRBV10-1 to TRBJ2-7, with 7 bases aligning to TRBD1. V was clipped by 4 bases and J by 3 bases; unmatched bases: 6. Germline values: CDR1 WNHNN, CDR2 SYGVQD (reference sequence). This CDR3 contains 14 residues. The CDR3 reads CASSARQGDYEQYF. The CDR3 DNA is TGCGCCAGCAGTGCCAGACAGGGTGACTACGAGCAGTACTTC.

This clonotype was counted between two and nine times. V usage is TRBV7-6 and J usage is TRBJ1-1; 8 bases line up with TRBD1. V was clipped by 4 bases and J by 11 bases; unmatched bases: 6. Per germline, CDR1 SGHVS and CDR2 FNYEAQ. The CDR3 loop spans 12 amino acids. CDR3 coding DNA: TGTGCCAGCAGCTCCCGGACAGGGTGGGCTTTCTTT. Translating it yields CASSSRTGWAFF.

This clonotype occurred a few times. This chain links TRBV2 with TRBJ2-7; no clear D gene. Germline loops: CDR1 SNHLY, CDR2 FYNNEI. Trimming stripped 4 bases from V and 6 bases from J, with 10 bases between. The CDR3 spans 12 residues. DNA for the CDR3: TGTGCCAGCAGTGTCCTGACTCGCGAGCAGTACTTC. It translates to CASSVLTREQYF.

This clonotype was counted at least ten times. The rearrangement links TRBV5-1 to TRBJ1-1, with 7 nucleotides matching TRBD1. CDR1 SGHRS and CDR2 YFSETQ come from the germline V gene. With 3 bases clipped from V and 6 bases from J, the junction kept 8 bases outside the gene matches. The CDR3 covers 14 residues. The CDR3 loop is CASSSGQQGSEAFF. CDR3 in DNA: TGCGCCAGCAGCTCGGGACAGCAAGGGTCTGAAGCTTTCTTT.

The CDR3 DNA reads TGTGCCAGCAGTCCCCGTAACTCTTGGGTGAACACTGAAGCTTTCTTT. It encodes CASSPRNSWVNTEAFF. The chain uses TRBV12-3 or TRBV12-4 and TRBJ1-1; D ambiguous. This CDR3 has 16 amino acids. Between the trimmed V and J ends, which lost 5 bases and 0 bases, there was a span of 16 bases.

The rearrangement links TRBV12-3 or TRBV12-4 to TRBJ2-1, with D possibly matching TRBD2 (5 bases). V dropped 8 bases and J dropped 3 bases, with 17 bases sitting between them. This CDR3 is built from 15 residues. DNA for the CDR3: TGTGCCAGCGCGTTACCGGGGAACCGCTACAATGAGCAGTTCTTC. It codes for CASALPGNRYNEQFF.

This clonotype appeared a few times. V gene TRBV3-1 combines with J gene TRBJ1-1, with a tentative D call TRBD1 (6 bases). V shed 4 bases and J shed 9 bases, with 15 bases lying between them. The CDR3 covers 13 residues. CDR1 LGHDT and CDR2 YNNKEL come from the germline V gene (reference sequence). As DNA, the CDR3 is TGTGCCAGCAGCCGCCTGGAACAGGGAAAAGCTTTCTTT. It translates to CASSRLEQGKAFF.

This clonotype was picked up many times. The chain couples TRBV27 to TRBJ1-2; no clear D. CDR1 is MNHEY and CDR2 is SMNVEV in the germline V gene (reference sequence). V gave up 8 bases and J gave up 8 bases, with 18 bases separating them. The CDR3 has 13 residues. This CDR3 reads CASRGPIREGYTF. For the CDR3, the DNA is TGTGCCAGCCGCGGGCCTATAAGGGAAGGCTACACCTTC.

The CDR3 DNA is TGTGCCAGCAGCTCGCGGACAGGGGGAAACACCGGGGAGCTGTTTTTT. Its protein product is CASSSRTGGNTGELFF. The chain couples TRBV11-2 to TRBJ2-2; TRBD1 aligns across 10 bases. The junction had 4 bases not matched to a gene; V was cut back by 4 bases and J by 2 bases. The CDR3 sequence is 16 residues long. Per the germline V gene, CDR1 is SGHAT and CDR2 is FQNNGV.

This clonotype was observed at least ten times. The chain recombines TRBV7-9 with TRBJ1-5; D unclear. Per germline, CDR1 SEHNR and CDR2 FQNEAQ (reference sequence). Between the trimmed V and J ends, which lost 5 bases and 4 bases, there was a span of 6 bases. CDR3 length: 12 amino acids. The CDR3 nucleotides are TGTGCCAGCAGCGATCAGAATCAGCCCCAGCATTTT. Translation: CASSDQNQPQHF. Variable domain in full (rest from reference TRBV7-9 and TRBJ1-5): DTGVSQNPRHKITKRGQNVTFRCDPISEHNRLYWYRQTLGQGPEFLTYFQNEAQLEKSRLLSDRFSAERPKGSFSTLEIQRTEQGDSAMYLCASSDQNQPQHFGDGTRLSIL.

The V and J genes are TRBV20-1 and TRBJ2-2; 11 bases are a match to TRBD2. Germline CDR1 DFQATT, CDR2 SNEGSKA (reference sequence). The V gene end was trimmed by 2 bases and the J gene end by 3 bases; junction bases not matched to a gene: 5. The CDR3 contains 16 residues. The CDR3 nucleotides are TGCAGTGCTAGACAACCGGGACTAGCGGACACCGGGGAGCTGTTTTTT. Translating gives CSARQPGLADTGELFF.

The V call is TRBV6-1, the J call TRBJ2-7, with 7 positions matching TRBD2. The CDR3 covers 14 residues. From germline, CDR1 is MNHNS and CDR2 SASEGT. The junction had 9 bases not matched to a gene; V was cut back by 8 bases and J by 2 bases. CDR3 DNA: TGTGCCAGCCGTCGGGGGGTAAGCACCTACGAGCAGTACTTC. Translating it yields CASRRGVSTYEQYF.

The genes are TRBV20-1 and TRBJ2-5; 9 nucleotides match TRBD2. J lost 2 bases, V lost 6 bases, and 7 bases had no gene match. The length of the CDR3 is 14 residues. The germline V gene has CDR1 DFQATT and CDR2 SNEGSKA (reference sequence). CDR3 sequence (DNA): TGCAGTGCCCTACTAGCGGGTCTGCAAGAGACCCAGTACTTC. Translating it yields CSALLAGLQETQYF.

This clonotype was recorded a few times. The V and J genes are TRBV7-2 and TRBJ2-5; tentatively, D is TRBD2 (6 bases). The V gene lost 5 bases and the J gene lost 4 bases, with 8 bases spanning the gap. Germline V gene lookup returns CDR1 SGHTA and CDR2 FQGNSA. The CDR3 is 12 amino acids. CDR3 amino acids: CASSGRLETQYF. CDR3 DNA sequence: TGTGCCAGCAGCGGGAGGCTAGAGACCCAGTACTTC.

In its sample, this clonotype was seen many times. This sequence joins TRBV7-2 and TRBJ1-1; D might be TRBD1 (6 bases). The CDR3 is 14 amino acids. Germline V gene data show CDR1 as SGHTA and CDR2 as FQGNSA. V lost 6 bases and J lost 0, with 11 bases in between. The CDR3 DNA reads as TGTGCCAGCAGAACCGGACAGTTGAACACTGAAGCTTTCTTT. This sequence encodes CASRTGQLNTEAFF.

In its sample, this clonotype was seen a few times. The V and J genes are TRBV20-1 and TRBJ2-7; no reliable D call. Trimming shortened V by 6 bases and J by 3 bases, and 15 bases separated the two germline ends. The CDR3 sequence is 13 residues long. Germline-derived CDR1 and CDR2 are DFQATT and SNEGSKA (reference sequence). In DNA form, the CDR3 reads TGCAGTGCCCAAAGGAACCTTCTCTACGAGCAGTACTTC. It specifies CSAQRNLLYEQYF.

The rearrangement joins TRBV2 to TRBJ1-1; TRBD1 might be the D (5 bases). CDR3 size: 15 residues. V lost 8 bases to trimming and J lost 0 bases, with 16 bases between them. Germline CDR1 reads SNHLY; CDR2 reads FYNNEI. CDR3 bases: TGTGCCAGCTCTCCGAGTGGAGGGGTGAACACTGAAGCTTTCTTT. It specifies CASSPSGGVNTEAFF.

This clonotype has a single count. The V gene is TRBV19, the J gene TRBJ2-7, with D possibly called TRBD1 or TRBD2 (5 bases each). Per the germline V gene, CDR1 is LNHDA and CDR2 is SQIVND (reference sequence). V was clipped by 5 bases and J by 0 bases, with 11 bases between them. This CDR3 spans 14 amino acids. As DNA, the CDR3 is TGTGCCAGTAGTTTCCGGGACGGCTCCTACGAGCAGTACTTC. Its protein is CASSFRDGSYEQYF.

This clonotype appeared once. The genes are TRBV15 and TRBJ2-3; the D is unclear. The J call may be faulty, since TRBJ2-7 better matches the DNA end. The CDR3 is made up of 13 amino acids. Germline CDR1 and CDR2: LNHNV and YYDKDF (reference sequence). The chain's CDR3 is CATSREEPFEQYF. In nucleotides, the CDR3 is TGTGCCACCAGCAGAGAAGAGCCCTTCGAGCAGTACTTC.

With regard to this clonotype: It may be a read error: a sequence one base away is much more abundant. The CDR3 DNA reads as TGTGCCAGCAGCTTTGAGGATCAGCAGTTCTTC. Amino acid sequence: CASSFEDQQFF. This chain uses TRBV7-9 with TRBJ2-1; D unresolved. The ends were cut back, 3 bases at V and 11 bases at J, with 8 bases in the middle. This CDR3 spans 11 amino acids. Germline CDR1 and CDR2: SEHNR and FQNEAQ (reference sequence).

This clonotype was observed a single time. The CDR3 reads CASRYRGPQETQYF. CDR3 sequence (DNA): TGTGCCAGCAGATATCGGGGACCTCAAGAGACCCAGTACTTC. This chain joins TRBV6-9 and TRBJ2-5, with D possibly called TRBD1 or TRBD2 (5 bases each). With 6 bases removed from V and 2 bases from J, the gap between germline ends came to 13 bases. The CDR3 is made up of 14 amino acids. Germline lookup yields CDR1 MNHGY and CDR2 SVAAGI.

Many counts were recorded for this clonotype. This chain uses TRBV27 with TRBJ1-2; 7 bases align to TRBD1. V was clipped by 5 bases and J by 4 bases; unmatched bases: 1. CDR1 MNHEY and CDR2 SMNVEV come from the germline V gene (reference sequence). CDR3 size: 12 residues. CDR3 residues: CASSPGGYGYTF. CDR3 DNA sequence: TGTGCCAGCAGTCCAGGGGGCTATGGCTACACCTTC.

This chain links TRBV20-1 with TRBJ2-7, with 7 nucleotides matching TRBD1. Germline V gives CDR1 DFQATT, CDR2 SNEGSKA (reference sequence). The V and J ends lost 2 bases and 3 bases, in that order; junction bases with no gene match: 7. The CDR3 loop spans 14 amino acids. CDR3 bases: TGCAGTGCTAGATCACAGGGGCACATCTACGAGCAGTACTTC. This codes for CSARSQGHIYEQYF.

This clonotype was detected ten times or more. V gene TRBV6-1 combines with J gene TRBJ1-1; tentative D call: TRBD1 (5 bases). Deletions cut 1 base from V and 2 bases from J, with 11 bases between. CDR1 is MNHNS and CDR2 is SASEGT in the germline V gene. The CDR3 consists of 15 residues. The CDR3 coding sequence is TGTGCCAGCAGTGAAGGGCAGGGACTAAACACTGAAGCTTTCTTT. It encodes CASSEGQGLNTEAFF.

This clonotype was seen a handful of times. J is TRBJ2-5 and V is TRBV18; perhaps D is TRBD1 or TRBD2 (5 bases each). This CDR3 comprises 13 residues. CDR1 KGHSH and CDR2 LQKENI come from the germline V gene. The germline V and J ends were trimmed by 9 bases and 2 bases, with 13 bases remaining between them. The CDR3 sequence is CASSPGAQETQYF. The CDR3 nucleotides are TGTGCCAGTAGCCCCGGGGCTCAAGAGACCCAGTACTTC.

This clonotype was seen ten or more times. The V gene is TRBV28, the J gene TRBJ1-2, with TRBD1 matching over 9 bases. J lost 5 bases, V lost 8 bases, and 12 bases had no gene match. The germline CDR1 and CDR2 sequences are MDHEN and SYDVKM. There are 15 residues in the CDR3. This chain's CDR3 is CASSRAKQGAYGYTF. The DNA of the CDR3 is TGTGCCAGCTCAAGGGCTAAACAGGGGGCATATGGCTACACCTTC.

This chain links TRBV18 with TRBJ1-1; maybe TRBD1 (6 bases). The CDR3 length is 15 residues. Germline CDR1 reads KGHSH; CDR2 reads LQKENI. V was cut by 2 bases and J by 0 bases, with 10 bases left in between. The CDR3 DNA is TGTGCCAGCTCACCAAGGGACACCATGAACACTGAAGCTTTCTTT. This gives the protein CASSPRDTMNTEAFF.

In its sample, this clonotype was seen many times. The chain has TRBV28 and TRBJ1-1; D gene ambiguous. CDR1 and CDR2 from the germline V gene are MDHEN and SYDVKM. Trimming shortened V by 7 bases and J by 0 bases, and 12 bases separated the two germline ends. The CDR3 loop spans 14 amino acids. The CDR3 is CASINSAMNTEAFF. DNA of the CDR3: TGTGCCAGCATCAACAGCGCCATGAACACTGAAGCTTTCTTT.